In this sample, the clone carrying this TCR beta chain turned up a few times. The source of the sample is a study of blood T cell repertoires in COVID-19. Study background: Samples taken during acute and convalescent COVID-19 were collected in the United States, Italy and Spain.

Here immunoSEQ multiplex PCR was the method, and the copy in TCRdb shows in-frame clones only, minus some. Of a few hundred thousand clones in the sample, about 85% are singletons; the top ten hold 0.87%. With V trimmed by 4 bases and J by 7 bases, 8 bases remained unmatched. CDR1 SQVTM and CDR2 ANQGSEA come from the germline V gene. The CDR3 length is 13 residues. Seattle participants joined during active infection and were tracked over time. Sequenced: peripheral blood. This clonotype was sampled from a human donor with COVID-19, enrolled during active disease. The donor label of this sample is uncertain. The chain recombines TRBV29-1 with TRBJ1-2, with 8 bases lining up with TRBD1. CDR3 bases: TGCAGCGTTGGACGGGAGACAGGGGTTGGCTACACCTTC. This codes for CSVGRETGVGYTF.